Listed here is a single T cell receptor beta chain. Its matching antigen is unknown. This sample was included in a study of T-cell reconstitution after alpha-beta-depleted transplantation in children. A library of TCRbeta sequences, prepared with unique molecular identifiers, was generated. Each CDR3 protein gets one entry after TCRdb re-called the PCR reads with MiXCR. The data hold about 600,000 distinct CDR3 sequences, with approximately 12% observed a single time. Whole-study results and caveats: One year after transplant, T-cell counts and diversity came mostly from newly produced T cells. In patients about two months after transplant, alpha-beta T cells reportedly arose from several hundred expanded graft clones.

This TCR derives from a male patient younger than 18 who had a stem cell transplant for acute myeloid leukemia, so the T cells may come from the graft donor. The sample here was PBMCs, mostly from graft donor cells, taken 360 days after TCRalphabeta/CD19-depleted stem cell transplant.

CDR3 sequence (DNA): TGTGCCAGCAGTTTATCCGAACAGGGGTTGGCTCAGCCCCAGCATTTT. This codes for CASSLSEQGLAQPQHF. The J gene is TRBJ1-5, the V gene TRBV28, with 7 bases identical to TRBD1. The junction had 9 bases not matched to a gene; V was cut back by 1 base and J by 6 bases. CDR3 size: 16 residues. The germline V gene has CDR1 MDHEN and CDR2 SYDVKM.